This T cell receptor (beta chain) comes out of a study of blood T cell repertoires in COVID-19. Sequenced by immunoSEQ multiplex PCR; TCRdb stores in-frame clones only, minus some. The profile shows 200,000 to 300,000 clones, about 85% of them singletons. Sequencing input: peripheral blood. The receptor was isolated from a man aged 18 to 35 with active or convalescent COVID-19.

CDR3 DNA sequence: TGTGCCAGCAGCCAATCGGATGGTCCTTCAATGGCGGGGAACACTGAAGCTTTCTTT. Translated, it gives CASSQSDGPSMAGNTEAFF. The V call is TRBV16, the J call TRBJ1-1; D call uncertain. The germline V gene encodes CDR1 KGHSY and CDR2 FQNENV. The V and J ends lost 0 bases and 1 base respectively, with 21 bases between them. CDR3 length: 19 residues. Based on the CDR3 plus reference TRBV16 and TRBJ1-1, the full variable domain is GEEVAQTPKHLVRGEGQKAKLYCAPIKGHSYVFWYQQVLKNEFKFLISFQNENVFDETGMPKERFSAKCLPNSPCSLEIQATKLEDSAVYFCASSQSDGPSMAGNTEAFFGQGTRLTVV.